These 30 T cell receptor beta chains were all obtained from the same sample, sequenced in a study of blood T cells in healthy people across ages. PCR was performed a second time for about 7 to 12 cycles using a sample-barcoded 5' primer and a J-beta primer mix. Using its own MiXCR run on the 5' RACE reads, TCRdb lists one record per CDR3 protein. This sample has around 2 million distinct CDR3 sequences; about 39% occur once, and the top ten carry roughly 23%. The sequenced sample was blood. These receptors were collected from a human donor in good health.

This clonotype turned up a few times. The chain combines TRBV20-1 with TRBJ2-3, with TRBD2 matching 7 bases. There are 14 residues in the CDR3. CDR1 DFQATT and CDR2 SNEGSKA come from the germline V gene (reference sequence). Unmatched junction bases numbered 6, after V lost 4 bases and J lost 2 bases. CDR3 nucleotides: TGCAGTGCTATACTAGCGCGCATCACAGATACGCAGTATTTT. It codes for CSAILARITDTQYF.

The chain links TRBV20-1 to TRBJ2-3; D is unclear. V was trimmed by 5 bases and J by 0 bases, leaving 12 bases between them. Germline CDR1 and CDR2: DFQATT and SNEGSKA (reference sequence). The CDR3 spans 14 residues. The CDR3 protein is CSAQQITSTDTQYF. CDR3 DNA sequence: TGCAGTGCTCAACAGATTACTAGCACAGATACGCAGTATTTT.

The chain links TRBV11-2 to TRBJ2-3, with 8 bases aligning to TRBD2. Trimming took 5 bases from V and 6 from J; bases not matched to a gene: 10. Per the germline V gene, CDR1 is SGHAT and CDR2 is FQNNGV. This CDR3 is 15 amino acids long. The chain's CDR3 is CASSLRGGQGDTQYF. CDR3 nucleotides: TGTGCCAGCAGCCTTCGGGGGGGCCAAGGGGATACGCAGTATTTT. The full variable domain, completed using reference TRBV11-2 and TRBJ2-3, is EAGVAQSPRYKIIEKRQSVAFWCNPISGHATLYWYQQILGQGPKLLIQFQNNGVVDDSQLPKDRFSAERLKGVDSTLKIQPAKLEDSAVYLCASSLRGGQGDTQYFGPGTRLTVL.

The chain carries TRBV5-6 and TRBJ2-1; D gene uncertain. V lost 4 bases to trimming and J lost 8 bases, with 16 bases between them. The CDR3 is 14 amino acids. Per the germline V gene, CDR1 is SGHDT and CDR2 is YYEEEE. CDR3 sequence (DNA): TGTGCCAGCAGCCCACTGGCAGTTTCGCATGAGCAGTTCTTC. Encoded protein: CASSPLAVSHEQFF.

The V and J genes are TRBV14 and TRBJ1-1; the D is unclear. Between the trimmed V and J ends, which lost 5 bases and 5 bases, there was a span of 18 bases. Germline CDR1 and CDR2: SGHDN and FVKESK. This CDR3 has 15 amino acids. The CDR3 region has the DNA TGTGCCAGCAGCTCAAAAAGGGTCGTGGGGACTGAAGCTTTCTTT. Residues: CASSSKRVVGTEAFF.

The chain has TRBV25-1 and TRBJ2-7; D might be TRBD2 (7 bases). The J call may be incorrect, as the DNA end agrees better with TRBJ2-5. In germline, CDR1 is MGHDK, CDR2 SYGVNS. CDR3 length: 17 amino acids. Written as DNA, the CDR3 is TGTGCCAGCAGTGAGGGTTTAGGGGGGGGACGACTAGAGACCCAGTACTTC. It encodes CASSEGLGGGRLETQYF.

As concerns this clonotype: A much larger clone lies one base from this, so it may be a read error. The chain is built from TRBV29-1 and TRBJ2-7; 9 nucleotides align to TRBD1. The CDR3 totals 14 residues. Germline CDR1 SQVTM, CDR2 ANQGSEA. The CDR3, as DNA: TGCAGCGGGAGACAGGGGGGGAGATCCTACGGGCAGTACTTC. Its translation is CSGRQGGRSYGQYF.

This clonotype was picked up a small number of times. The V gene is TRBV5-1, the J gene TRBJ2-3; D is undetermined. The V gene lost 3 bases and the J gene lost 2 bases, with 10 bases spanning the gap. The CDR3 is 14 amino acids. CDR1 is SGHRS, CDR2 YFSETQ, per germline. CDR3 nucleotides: TGCGCCAGCAGCTCGGTGGGGTACACAGATACGCAGTATTTT. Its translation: CASSSVGYTDTQYF.

The CDR3, as DNA: TGCAGCGTTGAATGGGACGACTATGGCTACACCTTC. Its protein product is CSVEWDDYGYTF. This chain links TRBV29-1 with TRBJ1-2, with D possibly being TRBD1 (5 bases). The CDR3 covers 12 residues. The germline V gene has CDR1 SQVTM and CDR2 ANQGSEA. Trimming stripped 2 bases from V and 3 bases from J, with 7 bases between.

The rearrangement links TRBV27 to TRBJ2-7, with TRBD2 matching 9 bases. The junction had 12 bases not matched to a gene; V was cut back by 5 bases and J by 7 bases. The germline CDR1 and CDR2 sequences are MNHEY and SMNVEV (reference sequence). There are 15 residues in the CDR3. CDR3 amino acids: CASSKNSGGFIEQYF. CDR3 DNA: TGTGCCAGCAGTAAGAATAGCGGGGGCTTTATAGAGCAGTACTTC.

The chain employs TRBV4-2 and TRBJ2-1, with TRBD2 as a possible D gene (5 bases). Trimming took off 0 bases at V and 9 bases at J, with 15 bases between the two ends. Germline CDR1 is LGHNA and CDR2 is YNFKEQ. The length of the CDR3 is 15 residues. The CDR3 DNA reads TGTGCCAGCAGCCAAGATCTTTCGGGATTTAGTGAGCAGTTCTTC. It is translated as CASSQDLSGFSEQFF.

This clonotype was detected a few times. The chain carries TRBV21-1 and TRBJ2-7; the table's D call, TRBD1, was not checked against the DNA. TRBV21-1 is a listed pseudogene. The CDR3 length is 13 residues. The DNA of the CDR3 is TGTGCCAGCAGCGCGCAGGGTCCGGGTGAGCAGTACTTC. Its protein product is CASSAQGPGEQYF.

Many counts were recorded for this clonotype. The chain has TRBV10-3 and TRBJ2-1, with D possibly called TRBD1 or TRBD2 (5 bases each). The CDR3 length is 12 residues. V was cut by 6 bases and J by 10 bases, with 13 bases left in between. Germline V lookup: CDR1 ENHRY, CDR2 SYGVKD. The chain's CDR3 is CAISLMGDEQFF. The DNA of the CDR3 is TGTGCCATCAGCCTAATGGGGGACGAGCAGTTCTTC.

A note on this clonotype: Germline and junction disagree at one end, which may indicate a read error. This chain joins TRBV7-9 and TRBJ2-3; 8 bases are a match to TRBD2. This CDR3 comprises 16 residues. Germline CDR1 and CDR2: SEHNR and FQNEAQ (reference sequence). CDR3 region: CASSLRGLDSTGTQYF. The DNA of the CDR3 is TGTGCCAGCAGCTTAAGGGGACTAGATAGCACAGGTACGCAGTATTTT.

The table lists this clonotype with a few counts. The CDR3 loop reads CASSLRTLAGGPYEQYF. CDR3 nucleotides: TGCGCCAGCAGCCTACGAACACTAGCGGGGGGGCCCTACGAGCAGTACTTC. The chain has TRBV4-3 and TRBJ2-7; 13 bases fit TRBD2. Germline V lookup: CDR1 LGHNA, CDR2 YSLEER. Germline trimming cut 4 bases from V and 2 bases from J; bases unmatched to any gene: 8. The length of the CDR3 is 17 residues.

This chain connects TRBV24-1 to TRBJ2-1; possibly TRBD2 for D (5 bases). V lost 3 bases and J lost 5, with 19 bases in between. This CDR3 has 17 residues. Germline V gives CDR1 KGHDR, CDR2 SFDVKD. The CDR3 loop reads CATSDPQRTLKDNEQFF. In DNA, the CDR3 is TGTGCCACCAGTGATCCGCAGCGGACCTTGAAAGACAATGAGCAGTTCTTC.

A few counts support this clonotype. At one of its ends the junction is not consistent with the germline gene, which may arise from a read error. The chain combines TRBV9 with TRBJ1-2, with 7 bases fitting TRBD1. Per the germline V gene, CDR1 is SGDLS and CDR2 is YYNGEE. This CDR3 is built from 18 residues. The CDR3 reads CASSASQGQSPFNYDYTF. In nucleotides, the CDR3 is TGTGCCAGCAGCGCCTCACAGGGGCAGAGTCCTTTTAACTATGACTACACCTTC.

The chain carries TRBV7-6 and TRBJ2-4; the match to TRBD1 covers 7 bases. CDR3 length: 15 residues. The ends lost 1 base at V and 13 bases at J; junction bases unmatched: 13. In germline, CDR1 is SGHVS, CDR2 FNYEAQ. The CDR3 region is CASSLDYRGRGEQYF. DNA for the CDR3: TGTGCCAGCAGCTTAGATTACAGGGGCAGGGGAGAGCAGTACTTC. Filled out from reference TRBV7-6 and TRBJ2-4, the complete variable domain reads GAGVSQSPRYKVTKRGQDVALRCDPISGHVSLYWYRQALGQGPEFLTYFNYEAQQDKSGLPNDRFSAERPEGSISTLTIQRTEQRDSAMYRCASSLDYRGRGEQYFGAGTRLSVL.

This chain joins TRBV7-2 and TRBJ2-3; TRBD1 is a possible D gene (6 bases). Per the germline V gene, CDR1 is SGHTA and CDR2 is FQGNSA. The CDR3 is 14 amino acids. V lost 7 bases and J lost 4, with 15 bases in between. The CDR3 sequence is CASNNRAFADTQYF. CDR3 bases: TGTGCCAGCAACAACAGGGCGTTCGCAGATACGCAGTATTTT. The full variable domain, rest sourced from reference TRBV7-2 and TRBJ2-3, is GAGVSQSPSNKVTEKGKDVELRCDPISGHTALYWYRQSLGQGLEFLIYFQGNSAPDKSGLPSDRFSAERTGGSVSTLTIQRTQQEDSAVYLCASNNRAFADTQYFGPGTRLTVL.

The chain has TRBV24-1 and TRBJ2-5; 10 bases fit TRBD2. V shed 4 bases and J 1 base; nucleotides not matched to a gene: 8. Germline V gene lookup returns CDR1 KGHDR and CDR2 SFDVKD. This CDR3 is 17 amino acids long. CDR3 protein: CATSDLKLAGTQETQYF. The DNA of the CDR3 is TGTGCCACCAGTGACCTCAAACTAGCGGGGACCCAAGAGACCCAGTACTTC.

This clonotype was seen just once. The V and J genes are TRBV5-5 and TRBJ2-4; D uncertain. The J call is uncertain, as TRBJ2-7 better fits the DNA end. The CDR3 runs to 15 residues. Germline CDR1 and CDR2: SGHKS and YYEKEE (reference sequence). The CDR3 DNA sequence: TGTGCCAGCAGCCCATCTCAGGAAGGCGTCTACGAGCAGTACTTC. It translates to CASSPSQEGVYEQYF.

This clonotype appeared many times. CDR3 coding DNA: TGCAGCGTTGTTCCTGAGGGTTACATTCAGTACTTC. As protein: CSVVPEGYIQYF. This chain uses TRBV29-1 with TRBJ2-4, with D tentatively TRBD2 (5 bases). V was clipped by 4 bases and J by 8 bases, with 12 bases between them. CDR3 length: 12 amino acids. The germline gives CDR1 SQVTM, CDR2 ANQGSEA.

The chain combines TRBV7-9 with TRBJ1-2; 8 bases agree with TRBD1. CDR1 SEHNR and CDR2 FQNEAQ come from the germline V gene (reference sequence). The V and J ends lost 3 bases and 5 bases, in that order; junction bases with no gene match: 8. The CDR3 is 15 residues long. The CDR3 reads CASSFDRGGLYGYTF. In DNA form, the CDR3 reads TGTGCCAGCAGCTTCGACAGGGGAGGACTATATGGCTACACCTTC.

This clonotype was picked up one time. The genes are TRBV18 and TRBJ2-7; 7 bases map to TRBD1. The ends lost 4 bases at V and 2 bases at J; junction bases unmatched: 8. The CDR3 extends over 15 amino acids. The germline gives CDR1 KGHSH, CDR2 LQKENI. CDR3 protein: CASSLYRDRAYEQYF. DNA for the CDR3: TGTGCCAGCTCACTCTACCGGGACAGAGCCTACGAGCAGTACTTC.

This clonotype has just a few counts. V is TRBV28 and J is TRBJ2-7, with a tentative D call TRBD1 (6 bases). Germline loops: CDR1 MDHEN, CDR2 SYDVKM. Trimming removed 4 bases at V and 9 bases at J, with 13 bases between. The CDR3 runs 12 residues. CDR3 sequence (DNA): TGTGCCAGCAGTTCCAGGGGAGTGGGGCAGTACTTC. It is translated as CASSSRGVGQYF.

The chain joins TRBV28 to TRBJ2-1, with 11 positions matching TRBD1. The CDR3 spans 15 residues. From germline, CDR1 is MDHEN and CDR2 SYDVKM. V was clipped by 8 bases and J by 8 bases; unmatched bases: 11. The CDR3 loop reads CASGIGQGAKDEQFF. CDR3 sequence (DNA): TGTGCCAGCGGAATTGGACAGGGGGCAAAAGATGAGCAGTTCTTC.

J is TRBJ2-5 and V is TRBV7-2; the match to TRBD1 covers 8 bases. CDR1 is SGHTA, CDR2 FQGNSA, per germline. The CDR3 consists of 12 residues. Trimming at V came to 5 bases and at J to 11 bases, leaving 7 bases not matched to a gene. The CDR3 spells CASSRYRDRQYF. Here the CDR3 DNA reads TGTGCCAGCAGCCGTTACCGGGACAGGCAGTACTTC.

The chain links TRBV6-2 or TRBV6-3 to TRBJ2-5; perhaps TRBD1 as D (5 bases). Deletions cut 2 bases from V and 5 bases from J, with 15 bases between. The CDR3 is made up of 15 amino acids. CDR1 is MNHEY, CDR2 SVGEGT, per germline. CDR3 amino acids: CASSYGWGRPETQYF. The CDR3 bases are TGTGCCAGCAGTTACGGCTGGGGCAGACCGGAGACCCAGTACTTC.

The CDR3 DNA reads as TGTGCCAGCAGCACCTTGGGGTGGGGGGGCCACGAGACCCAGTACTTC. This translates into CASSTLGWGGHETQYF. V usage is TRBV12-3 or TRBV12-4 and J usage is TRBJ2-5, with a possible D match to TRBD2 (7 bases). CDR3 size: 16 residues. V lost 6 bases to trimming and J lost 5 bases, with 22 bases between them.

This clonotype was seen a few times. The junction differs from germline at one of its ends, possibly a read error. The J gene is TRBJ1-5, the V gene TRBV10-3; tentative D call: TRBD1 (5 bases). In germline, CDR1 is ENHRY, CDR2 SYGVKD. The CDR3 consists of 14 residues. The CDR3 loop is CVISETVSNQPQHF. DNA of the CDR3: TGTGTCATCAGTGAGACAGTTTCCAATCAGCCCCAGCATTTT.